This T cell receptor (beta chain) was retrieved from a study of blood T cell repertoires in COVID-19 (dated by TCRdb to 2020 to 2022). About the study as a whole: Samples covering the acute and convalescent phases of COVID-19 were provided by collaborators in the United States, Italy and Spain. The material from the prospective study consisted of cDNA or gDNA derived from T cells, B-cell-depleted T cells, or PBMCs. Subjects who had been exposed to COVID-19, were actively infected with it, or had recovered from it provided the deeply sampled blood TCRbeta repertoires that made up the dataset. The samples were drawn from two sources: the first 160 participants of the ongoing ImmuneRACE study, and about 1,300 subjects contributed by 6 global collaborators. A de-identified subject ID, COVID-19 status, age in years and sex were almost always included in the sample metadata. The repertoires were released in a freely available public database intended as a resource for research on the immune response to SARS-CoV-2. HLA class I and class II types, where available, came from metadata supplied by the sample provider rather than from assay-based typing.

The investigation overall reported the following: The amount of clinical and demographic metadata varied by source and participant and was provided uncurated.

As regards this clone: Its antigen specificity is not known. Nothing much larger sits one base from this clone, and base qualities are not available.

The CDR3 runs 16 amino acids, cysteine and phenylalanine included. Just CDR3 DNA is preserved here, 48 bases in frame from base 1. TCRbeta CDR3 regions were amplified from genomic DNA using the immunoSEQ Assay, a bias-controlled multiplex PCR. The paper's data handling went like this. The number of nucleated cells in each sample was estimated by amplification of reference gene primers within the assay. To quantify the absolute abundance of each unique TCRbeta CDR3 rearrangement, sequence reads were collapsed and filtered. For each sample, productive Simpson clonality was calculated as the square root of Simpson's diversity index over productive rearrangements. The clones in this table, taken by TCRdb from immuneACCESS, are in-frame only. Not every clone is retained; where verified, under half of the shortfall comes from an unresolved V gene, and the cause of the rest is unknown. V and J calls and clone size are given by that table; D and trimming were obtained from the DNA. The sample contains under 350,000 clones, about 87% of them found a single time. The ten largest clones take up roughly 1.3% of the sample.

Whole blood was collected in K2EDTA tubes by collaborating institutions according to the institutions' own protocols. For TCRbeta analysis, collaborators shipped samples as frozen whole blood, isolated PBMCs, or DNA extracted from either of those sample types. Sequenced material: peripheral blood. Recombination connected TRBV21-1 to TRBJ1-5. TRBV21-1 is termed a pseudogene. The TCR was taken from a man in his 70s with acute or convalescent COVID-19. CDR3 region: CASSKAHGLGNQPQHF. The sequenced DNA: TGTGCCAGCAGCAAAGCGCACGGACTTGGCAATCAGCCCCAGCATTTT.